This note documents a single T cell receptor (beta chain) sequence. The target antigen is unknown. TCRdb processed the 5' RACE reads anew with MiXCR; each CDR3 protein has one entry. The sample consists of 300,000 to 400,000 distinct CDR3 sequences, about 12% of them appearing once. The sample belongs to a study of T cells after yellow fever vaccination. Regarding the study as a whole: The booster saw the reappearance of most primary-vaccination clones (around 96% CD4, around 88% CD8).

Per the germline V gene, CDR1 is SQVTM and CDR2 is ANQGSEA. Trimming shortened V by 8 bases and J by 2 bases, and 11 bases separated the two germline ends. The CDR3 is 12 residues long. The sequenced sample was CD4+ T cells sorted from PBMCs, obtained 15 days after the yellow fever booster vaccination. This TCR derives from a young man who received the YFV17D yellow fever vaccine. The V call is TRBV29-1, the J call TRBJ2-3; D unresolved. The DNA for the CDR3 is TGCAGCTCTAAATTATTCACAGATACGCAGTATTTT. It yields the protein CSSKLFTDTQYF.